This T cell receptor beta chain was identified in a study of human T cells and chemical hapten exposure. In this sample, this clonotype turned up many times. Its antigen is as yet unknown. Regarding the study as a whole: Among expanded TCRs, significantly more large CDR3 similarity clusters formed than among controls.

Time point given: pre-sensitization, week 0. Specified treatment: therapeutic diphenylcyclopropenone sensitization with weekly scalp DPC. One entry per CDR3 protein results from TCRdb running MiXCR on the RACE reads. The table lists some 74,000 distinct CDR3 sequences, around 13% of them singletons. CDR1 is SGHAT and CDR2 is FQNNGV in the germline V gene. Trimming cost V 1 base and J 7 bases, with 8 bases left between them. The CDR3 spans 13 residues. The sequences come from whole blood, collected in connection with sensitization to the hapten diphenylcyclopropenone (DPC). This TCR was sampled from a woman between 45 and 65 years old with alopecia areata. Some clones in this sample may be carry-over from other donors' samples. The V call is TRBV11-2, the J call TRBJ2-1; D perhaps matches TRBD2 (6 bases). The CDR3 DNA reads TGTGCCAGCAGCTTAGGACTAGAGAATGAGCAGTTCTTC. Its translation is CASSLGLENEQFF.